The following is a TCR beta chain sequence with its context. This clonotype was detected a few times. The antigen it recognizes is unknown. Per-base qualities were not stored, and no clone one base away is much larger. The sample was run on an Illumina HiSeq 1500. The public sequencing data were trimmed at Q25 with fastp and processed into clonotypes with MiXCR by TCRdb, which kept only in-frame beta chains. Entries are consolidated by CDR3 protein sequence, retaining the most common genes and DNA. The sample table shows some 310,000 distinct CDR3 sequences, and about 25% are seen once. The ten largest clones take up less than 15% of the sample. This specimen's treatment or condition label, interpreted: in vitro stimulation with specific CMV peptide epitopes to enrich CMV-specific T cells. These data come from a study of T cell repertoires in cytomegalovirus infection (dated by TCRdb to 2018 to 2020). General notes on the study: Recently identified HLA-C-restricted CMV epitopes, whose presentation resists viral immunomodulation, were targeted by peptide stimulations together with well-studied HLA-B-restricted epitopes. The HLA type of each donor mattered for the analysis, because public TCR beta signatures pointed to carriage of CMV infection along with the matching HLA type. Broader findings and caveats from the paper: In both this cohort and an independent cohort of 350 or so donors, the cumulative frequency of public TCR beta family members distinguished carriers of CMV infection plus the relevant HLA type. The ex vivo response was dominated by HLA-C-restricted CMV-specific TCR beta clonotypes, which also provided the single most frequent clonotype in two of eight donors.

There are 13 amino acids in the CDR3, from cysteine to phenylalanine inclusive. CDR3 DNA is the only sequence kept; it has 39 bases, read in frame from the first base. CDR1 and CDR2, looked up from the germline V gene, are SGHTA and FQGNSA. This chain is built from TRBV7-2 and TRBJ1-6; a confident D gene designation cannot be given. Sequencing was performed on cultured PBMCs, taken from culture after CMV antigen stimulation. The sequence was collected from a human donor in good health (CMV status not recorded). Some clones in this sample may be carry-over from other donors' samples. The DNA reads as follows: TGTGCTTCCACTCCGGGTGTTGATTCACCCCTCCACTTT. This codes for CASTPGVDSPLHF.